The 17 T cell receptor beta chains below were found in one sample sequenced in a study of blood T cells in healthy people across ages. Next came a second PCR, run for roughly 6 to 11 cycles, which used a sample-barcoded 5' primer along with a J-beta primer mix. TCRdb analysed the 5' RACE reads with MiXCR anew, one entry per CDR3 protein. In the table there are around 1,800,000 distinct CDR3 sequences, about two fifths of which are singletons. Sequenced sample: blood. The receptors derive from a human donor in good health.

V is TRBV23-1 and J is TRBJ2-7, with D tentatively TRBD1 (5 bases). TRBV23-1 qualifies as an ORF whose function is uncertain. The CDR3 length is 13 residues. V lost 6 bases to trimming and J lost 5 bases, with 14 bases between them. Written as DNA, the CDR3 is TGCGCCAGCAGCTGGCCAGGGTGTCACGAGCAGTACTTC. This codes for CASSWPGCHEQYF.

In this sample, this clonotype turned up many times. The V and J genes are TRBV7-2 and TRBJ2-6; possible D gene TRBD2, 6 bases. Germline V gene sequence: CDR1 SGHTA, CDR2 FQGNSA. The CDR3 sequence is 13 residues long. Trimming pared 5 bases from V and 4 bases from J, leaving 6 bases between. CDR3 DNA sequence: TGTGCCAGCAGCCGGGGGGGGGCCAACGTCCTGACTTTC. Translation: CASSRGGANVLTF.

This clonotype was counted a few times. The chain combines TRBV12-3 or TRBV12-4 with TRBJ1-2; 9 bases match TRBD1. The CDR3 loop spans 13 amino acids. V gave up 1 base and J gave up 8 bases; unmatched junction bases: 2. The DNA of the CDR3 is TGTGCCAGCAGTTTAGGGACAGGGGAGGGCTACACCTTC. The encoded protein is CASSLGTGEGYTF.

The J gene is TRBJ1-4, the V gene TRBV11-2; 7 nucleotides agree with TRBD1. CDR1 SGHAT and CDR2 FQNNGV come from the germline V gene. CDR3 length equals 16 residues. Unmatched junction bases numbered 13, after V lost 1 base and J lost 11 bases. The CDR3 reads CASSLGPDRLGGKLFF. The CDR3 DNA is TGTGCCAGCAGCTTAGGACCGGACAGGCTGGGAGGTAAACTGTTTTTT.

This chain uses TRBV9 with TRBJ2-3; D remains unclear. The V end lost 3 bases, the J end lost 0 bases, and 14 bases lay between the germline ends. The CDR3 covers 16 residues. CDR1 and CDR2 (germline): SGDLS, YYNGEE. The CDR3 is CASSGRLASSTDTQYF. The CDR3 DNA follows: TGTGCCAGCAGCGGGCGACTGGCCTCTAGCACAGATACGCAGTATTTT.

The count of this clonotype is one. V is TRBV10-3 and J is TRBJ2-7; D unclear. The CDR3 covers 14 residues. Germline CDR1 reads ENHRY; CDR2 reads SYGVKD. Deletions cut 0 bases from V and 3 bases from J, with 9 bases between. The CDR3 loop reads CAISESGRFYEQYF. The CDR3 DNA sequence: TGTGCCATCAGTGAGTCGGGCAGGTTCTACGAGCAGTACTTC.

The V gene is TRBV2, the J gene TRBJ1-2; D gene unclear. The length of the CDR3 is 13 residues. Trimming cost V 3 bases and J 3 bases, with 8 bases left between them. CDR1 and CDR2 (germline): SNHLY, FYNNEI. As DNA, the CDR3 is TGTGCCAGCAGTGAGGACCCTTACTATGGCTACACCTTC. It is translated as CASSEDPYYGYTF.

This sequence joins TRBV11-2 and TRBJ2-5, with D possibly TRBD2 on 5 matching bases. Germline assignment: CDR1 SGHAT and CDR2 FQNNGV. The CDR3 runs 13 residues. V lost 4 bases to trimming and J lost 6 bases, with 12 bases between them. This CDR3 is CASSSTSTKTQYF. As DNA, the CDR3 is TGTGCCAGCAGCTCAACTAGTACGAAGACCCAGTACTTC. Full variable domain (rest looked up from reference TRBV11-2 and TRBJ2-5): EAGVAQSPRYKIIEKRQSVAFWCNPISGHATLYWYQQILGQGPKLLIQFQNNGVVDDSQLPKDRFSAERLKGVDSTLKIQPAKLEDSAVYLCASSSTSTKTQYFGPGTRLLVL.

Note on this clonotype: The junction and the germline gene differ at one end; a read error may be behind it. The V call is TRBV4-1, the J call TRBJ2-3; either TRBD1 or TRBD2 may supply D (6 bases each). From germline, CDR1 is MGHRA and CDR2 YSYEKL. There are 13 residues in the CDR3. Here the CDR3 DNA reads TGCGCCGGCAGCCAACGGGGGCCAGATACGCAGTATTTT. Its protein is CAGSQRGPDTQYF.

The rearrangement uses TRBV6-5 and TRBJ1-1, with D possibly TRBD1 on 5 matching bases. The germline gives CDR1 MNHEY, CDR2 SVGAGI. V gave up 2 bases and J gave up 8 bases, with 12 bases separating them. This CDR3 comprises 13 residues. The CDR3 region has the DNA TGTGCCAGCAGTTACCTTTCGGGACCCGAAGCTTTCTTT. It codes for CASSYLSGPEAFF.

The chain couples TRBV5-5 to TRBJ2-1; D unclear. This CDR3 comprises 17 residues. Per germline, CDR1 SGHKS and CDR2 YYEKEE (reference sequence). V was shortened by 0 bases and J by 9 bases, with 22 bases between the two germline ends. CDR3 in DNA: TGTGCCAGCAGCTTGGGTACGCCTCTTCGGGCGAAGCGTGAGCAGTTCTTC. It encodes CASSLGTPLRAKREQFF.

This chain joins TRBV29-1 and TRBJ1-1, with D hard to call. The CDR3 has 10 residues. The V end was cut by 7 bases, the J end by 6 bases, with 9 bases between. CDR1 and CDR2 from the germline V gene are SQVTM and ANQGSEA. The CDR3 DNA reads TGCAGCGCCTTAAAGGCTGAAGCTTTCTTT. Amino acid sequence: CSALKAEAFF.

This clonotype was observed a few times. CDR3 nucleotide sequence: TGCGCCAGCAGCTTGGAAGGGGGCGATCAGCCCCAGCATTTT. Translation gives CASSLEGGDQPQHF. The J gene is TRBJ1-5, the V gene TRBV5-1; 7 nucleotides match TRBD1. The germline V gene has CDR1 SGHRS and CDR2 YFSETQ. The CDR3 runs to 14 residues. V was clipped by 0 bases and J by 5 bases; unmatched bases: 2.

This clonotype was found once. The chain combines TRBV4-2 with TRBJ2-7, with 7 nucleotides matching TRBD2. Looked up from germline, CDR1 is LGHNA and CDR2 is YNFKEQ. The V and J ends lost 5 bases and 2 bases, in that order; junction bases with no gene match: 21. The CDR3 is 19 residues long. The CDR3 nucleotides read TGTGCCAGCAGCGCAACGGGGTCCAGGGAGGGCCGGATCCCCTACGAGCAGTACTTC. Its protein product is CASSATGSREGRIPYEQYF.

This clonotype occurred a few times. V and J are TRBV2 and TRBJ2-5; TRBD1 matches at 8 bases. There are 17 residues in the CDR3. Germline CDR1 is SNHLY and CDR2 is FYNNEI. V gave up 3 bases and J gave up 2 bases; unmatched junction bases: 11. The CDR3 loop reads CASSDPSDRAGQETQYF. In DNA form, the CDR3 reads TGTGCCAGCAGTGACCCATCGGACAGGGCGGGACAAGAGACCCAGTACTTC.

This clonotype has ten or more counts. The gene calls are TRBV5-1 and TRBJ2-3, with 11 bases lining up with TRBD2. The CDR3 is 15 residues long. The ends lost 4 bases at V and 5 bases at J; junction bases unmatched: 6. Germline V CDR1 and CDR2: SGHRS, YFSETQ. This CDR3 is CASSPGTSGGDTQYF. For the CDR3, the DNA is TGCGCCAGCAGCCCCGGGACTAGCGGAGGAGATACGCAGTATTTT. Looking up the rest from reference TRBV5-1 and TRBJ2-3 gives the full variable domain: KAGVTQTPRYLIKTRGQQVTLSCSPISGHRSVSWYQQTPGQGLQFLFEYFSETQRNKGNFPGRFSGRQFSNSRSEMNVSTLELGDSALYLCASSPGTSGGDTQYFGPGTRLTVL.

This clonotype has just a few counts. The chain links TRBV6-6 to TRBJ1-1; possible D gene TRBD1, 5 bases. Trimming removed 0 bases from V and 5 bases from J, with 16 bases in between. There are 16 residues in the CDR3. Germline V gives CDR1 MNHNY, CDR2 SVGAGI (reference sequence). Here the CDR3 DNA reads TGTGCCAGCAGTTACTCGATGGGGGGGTCGAGTACTGAAGCTTTCTTT. The encoded protein is CASSYSMGGSSTEAFF.